The rows below give T cell receptor beta chains drawn from one sample of a study of Graves' ophthalmopathy and Graves' hyperthyroidism. MiXCR, applied by TCRdb to the multiplex PCR reads, yields one record per CDR3 protein. This sample yields roughly 420,000 distinct CDR3 sequences, of which 21% are seen a single time; approximately 3.2% belongs to the top ten. The sample comprised peripheral blood. All receptors derive from a woman between 18 and 30 years old with stable Graves' hyperthyroidism. Each CDR3 is given with its conserved first and last residue. Each record gives: V gene, clone size, D gene, J gene, CDR3 protein, CDR3 DNA. The D gene is left open where the match is weak. Clone size is given for some rows only: seen once, a few or many times, or a class if the clone is expanded.

V: TRBV12-3/TRBV12-4; size: -; D: -; J: TRBJ2-7; CDR3: CASTRSGAAYEQYF; DNA: TGTGCCAGCACCCGGTCCGGGGCGGCCTACGAGCAGTACTTC
V: TRBV30; size: -; D: TRBD2; J: TRBJ2-7; CDR3: CAWASGLAGGLYEQYF; DNA: TGTGCCTGGGCCTCGGGACTAGCGGGAGGGCTATACGAGCAGTACTTC
V: TRBV24-1; size: many; D: -; J: TRBJ2-7; CDR3: CATSDSPGPSTPYEQYF; DNA: TGTGCCACCAGTGATTCCCCGGGACCTTCCACCCCCTACGAGCAGTACTTC
V: TRBV27; size: few; D: TRBD1; J: TRBJ1-2; CDR3: CASSLFLGQGGYTF; DNA: TGTGCCAGCAGTTTATTCTTAGGACAGGGTGGCTACACCTTC
V: TRBV30; size: many; D: -; J: TRBJ1-2; CDR3: CATSTGNYGYTF; DNA: TGTGCCACTAGTACTGGCAACTATGGCTACACCTTC
V: TRBV6-2/TRBV6-3; size: many; D: -; J: TRBJ2-6; CDR3: CASSYRGSGANVLTF; DNA: TGTGCCAGCAGTTACAGGGGCTCGGGGGCCAACGTCCTGACTTTC
V: TRBV6-1; size: -; D: -; J: TRBJ2-5; CDR3: CASGGDPWETQYF; DNA: TGTGCCAGCGGCGGGGACCCGTGGGAGACCCAGTACTTC
V: TRBV20-1; size: many; D: -; J: TRBJ2-5; CDR3: CSAKLQGKETQYF; DNA: TGCAGTGCTAAGCTTCAGGGAAAGGAGACCCAGTACTTC
V: TRBV19; size: -; D: -; J: TRBJ2-7; CDR3: CASSIGGGFGYEQYF; DNA: TGTGCCAGTAGTATAGGGGGAGGATTCGGCTACGAGCAGTACTTC
V: TRBV6-1; size: -; D: TRBD1; J: TRBJ2-2; CDR3: CASTPRTGFTGELFF; DNA: TGTGCCAGCACCCCCCGGACAGGATTTACCGGGGAGCTGTTTTTT
V: TRBV15; size: many; D: TRBD1; J: TRBJ2-5; CDR3: CATSRGLQGAGETQYF; DNA: TGTGCCACCAGCAGAGGCCTACAGGGGGCAGGGGAGACCCAGTACTTC
V: TRBV28; size: many; D: -; J: TRBJ2-6; CDR3: CASSSPGRRGGGANVLTF; DNA: TGTGCCAGCAGTTCCCCCGGGCGCAGGGGCGGTGGGGCCAACGTCCTGACTTTC
V: TRBV12-3/TRBV12-4; size: -; D: -; J: TRBJ2-7; CDR3: CASSSRGQTYEQYF; DNA: TGTGCCAGCAGTTCTCGCGGACAAACCTACGAGCAGTACTTC
V: TRBV3-1; size: -; D: -; J: TRBJ2-5; CDR3: CASSSPVSGETKYF; DNA: TGTGCCAGCAGCTCCCCCGTTAGCGGCGAGACCAAGTACTTC
V: TRBV7-9; size: many; D: -; J: TRBJ2-7; CDR3: CASSLGPSEQYF; DNA: TGTGCCAGCAGCTTGGGTCCGTCTGAGCAGTACTTC
V: TRBV20-1; size: many; D: TRBD1; J: TRBJ1-2; CDR3: CSANPQGARGYTF; DNA: TGCAGTGCTAACCCCCAGGGGGCGCGAGGCTACACCTTC
V: TRBV13; size: many; D: -; J: TRBJ2-5; CDR3: CASSLGHRKTQYF; DNA: TGTGCCAGCAGCTTAGGCCATCGGAAGACCCAGTACTTC
V: TRBV6-1; size: many; D: TRBD1; J: TRBJ2-5; CDR3: CASSLTGADQETQYF; DNA: TGTGCCAGCAGTCTAACAGGGGCCGACCAAGAGACCCAGTACTTC
V: TRBV6-1; size: -; D: -; J: TRBJ2-7; CDR3: CASRTTGRASYEQYF; DNA: TGTGCCAGCAGAACTACAGGGCGGGCATCCTACGAGCAGTACTTC
V: TRBV6-5; size: many; D: TRBD1; J: TRBJ2-7; CDR3: CASSYGQGQNEQYF; DNA: TGTGCCAGCAGTTACGGGCAGGGACAGAACGAGCAGTACTTC
V: TRBV15; size: many; D: TRBD1; J: TRBJ2-7; CDR3: CATSSGQGAAYEQYF; DNA: TGTGCCACCAGCAGTGGACAGGGAGCGGCCTACGAGCAGTACTTC
V: TRBV5-1; size: many; D: -; J: TRBJ2-2; CDR3: CASSPGLDTGELFF; DNA: TGCGCCAGCAGCCCAGGGCTCGACACCGGGGAGCTGTTTTTT
V: TRBV20-1; size: many; D: TRBD1; J: TRBJ2-7; CDR3: CSATGTGRFPSYEQYF; DNA: TGCAGTGCAACCGGGACAGGGCGATTCCCGTCCTACGAGCAGTACTTC
V: TRBV6-1; size: few; D: -; J: TRBJ1-5; CDR3: CASSEWGPETYSNQPQHF; DNA: TGTGCCAGCAGTGAATGGGGTCCAGAAACATATAGCAATCAGCCCCAGCATTTT
V: TRBV5-1; size: -; D: TRBD1; J: TRBJ1-6; CDR3: CASSLLAGGTTYNSPLHF; DNA: TGCGCCAGCAGCTTGCTGGCAGGGGGCACGACCTATAATTCACCCCTCCACTTT
V: TRBV20-1; size: many; D: -; J: TRBJ2-5; CDR3: CRTGGAETQYF; DNA: TGCAGGACGGGGGGCGCAGAGACCCAGTACTTC
V: TRBV6-2/TRBV6-3; size: many; D: -; J: TRBJ2-3; CDR3: CASSAGPAADTQYF; DNA: TGTGCCAGCAGCGCAGGACCTGCGGCAGATACGCAGTATTTT
V: TRBV20-1; size: many; D: TRBD1; J: TRBJ2-7; CDR3: CSARTGLSSYEQYF; DNA: TGCAGTGCGAGGACAGGCCTAAGCTCCTACGAGCAGTACTTC
V: TRBV20-1; size: many; D: TRBD1; J: TRBJ1-5; CDR3: CSALTGVSNQPQHF; DNA: TGCAGTGCACTGACAGGGGTTAGCAATCAGCCCCAGCATTTT
V: TRBV5-1; size: many; D: -; J: TRBJ1-1; CDR3: CASSLGQHTEAFF; DNA: TGCGCCAGCAGCTTGGGACAGCACACTGAAGCTTTCTTT
V: TRBV6-1; size: few; D: -; J: TRBJ1-2; CDR3: CASSERNGYGYTF; DNA: TGTGCCAGCAGTGAGCGGAACGGATATGGCTACACCTTC
V: TRBV20-1; size: many; D: TRBD1; J: TRBJ2-7; CDR3: CSADVGTGIYEQYF; DNA: TGCAGTGCAGATGTTGGGACAGGGATCTACGAGCAGTACTTC
V: TRBV29-1; size: -; D: TRBD1; J: TRBJ1-1; CDR3: CSATTGGWTEAFF; DNA: TGCAGCGCCACGACAGGGGGGTGGACTGAAGCTTTCTTT
V: TRBV29-1; size: many; D: -; J: TRBJ2-2; CDR3: CSVEDLGANTGELFF; DNA: TGCAGCGTTGAAGATCTCGGTGCGAACACCGGGGAGCTGTTTTTT
V: TRBV6-1; size: -; D: -; J: TRBJ1-2; CDR3: CASSEEIHLNYGYTF; DNA: TGTGCCAGCAGTGAAGAGATACACCTGAACTATGGCTACACCTTC
V: TRBV11-2; size: -; D: TRBD2; J: TRBJ2-7; CDR3: CASSRKGTSGGAGYEQYF; DNA: TGTGCCAGCAGCCGAAAAGGGACTAGCGGGGGGGCGGGCTACGAGCAGTACTTC
V: TRBV7-2; size: few; D: TRBD1; J: TRBJ2-4; CDR3: CASSLAGQGTIQYF; DNA: TGTGCCAGCAGCTTAGCGGGACAGGGGACTATTCAGTACTTC
V: TRBV27; size: many; D: -; J: TRBJ2-1; CDR3: CASSNGGPIYNEQFF; DNA: TGTGCCAGCAGCAATGGGGGCCCTATTTACAATGAGCAGTTCTTC
V: TRBV7-2; size: many; D: TRBD1; J: TRBJ1-5; CDR3: CASSLSDREDRPQHF; DNA: TGTGCCAGCAGCTTATCAGACAGGGAGGATCGGCCCCAGCATTTT
V: TRBV6-4; size: many; D: -; J: TRBJ1-2; CDR3: CASSGSLGSYGYTF; DNA: TGTGCCAGCAGTGGGTCCCTGGGTAGCTATGGCTACACCTTC
V: TRBV28; size: -; D: -; J: TRBJ1-1; CDR3: CASSLTGLGEAFF; DNA: TGTGCCAGCAGTTTGACGGGGCTCGGTGAAGCTTTCTTT
V: TRBV10-3; size: -; D: -; J: TRBJ1-6; CDR3: CAIAPDSNSPLHF; DNA: TGTGCCATCGCCCCGGACAGCAATTCACCCCTCCACTTT
V: TRBV7-9; size: many; D: -; J: TRBJ2-2; CDR3: CASSNIGTGELFF; DNA: TGTGCCAGCAGCAATATTGGAACCGGGGAGCTGTTTTTT